This TCR beta chain was found in a study of cytomegalovirus exposure and HLA in healthy donors (dated by TCRdb to about 2017). As for the study more broadly: An earlier analysis of about 560 of the donors reported 276 Gb of sequence data and some 110 million unique TCR beta sequences obtained from around 180 million T cells. Approximately 330 gigabases of sequencing data and around 80 million unique TCR sequences made up an early release that covered 500 to 700 HLA-typed donors. A later analysis re-examined previously published TCR beta repertoires from roughly 650 donors and added high-resolution HLA genotyping to investigate patterns of TCR occurrence. Genome-wide SNP genotypes for about 60% of the roughly 700 donors were used in a later genetic analysis, which treated that subset as a discovery cohort. HLA typing covered class I and class II loci at four-digit resolution. Because of strong linkage in the cohort, roughly five DR-DQ haplotypes were treated as single units for association and clustering. Rather than using new phenotypic data, the later analysis identified candidate immune exposures from TCR beta sequences and from how often those sequences occurred across donors. High-throughput TCR immunosequencing, statistical association of individual TCRs with disease status, and machine learning were combined to predict cytomegalovirus infection status. Every discovery cohort repertoire had been produced on one sequencing platform. Typing coverage varied by locus: 629-630 donors for A, B, C, DRB1 and DQB1; roughly 520 for DQA1; approximately 570 for DPA1; about 450 for DPB1. In addition to the first cohort of roughly 670 subjects, a separate validation cohort of some 120 different subjects was used. Across 300 to 400 genotyped donors of the cohort, an average of roughly 250,000 unique TCR beta nucleotide sequences per donor were sequenced, and approximately 19% of those sequences were non-productive. Of the roughly 420 genotyped donors, less than 90% were placed in the genetic ancestry cluster associated with self-reported Caucasian donors. Donor age, sex, ethnicity and CMV serostatus were compiled alongside the repertoire data. The study aimed to test whether signatures of past pathogen exposure could be identified by cataloging public T cell receptors. To decide whether each TCR beta V gene segment behaved as functional or pseudogenic, an earlier analysis of some 570 of the donors relied on high-throughput TCR beta sequencing. Using immunosequencing, the study profiled T cell repertoires from 500 to 800 subjects and related those repertoires to cytomegalovirus serostatus. Broad study findings and their caveats: An association between a missense DCLRE1C variant and V-gene and J-gene trimming of TCR beta chains was found in a later genetic analysis and replicated in an independent cohort. A further reported finding was that TCR beta sequences accurately predicted the HLA-A and HLA-B alleles for most subjects in the first cohort. A later analysis reported that several top co-occurrence clusters appeared linked to parvovirus B19, influenza, CMV and Epstein-Barr virus. The classifier was reported to diagnose cytomegalovirus status with high specificity and sensitivity in both the original and validation cohorts. The presence/absence analyses assumed that sequencing depth was roughly uniform across donors, and that assumption may not be true. Strong co-occurrence of HLA alleles, especially DR and DQ, made assigning TCR associations to individual alleles difficult. Most TCR sequences were seen in very few donors, while some public TCRs were found in many individuals. At a false discovery rate of 0.05, a later analysis linked some 17,000 TCR beta sequences to specific HLA alleles. Compared with the roughly 700-donor mean, donors in an Asian-associated ancestry cluster had fewer N-insertions in productive TCRs, according to a later genetic analysis. Linkage disequilibrium might explain the correlated functional status among segregating V segments, but an unknown experimental factor could not be excluded. A later analysis found that most CMV-associated TCR beta chains appeared HLA-restricted, with HLA associations seemingly driven largely by CMV exposure. A later analysis found that TCR association rates varied across HLA loci, with DRB1 alleles showing the most associated TCRs and HLA-C alleles the fewest. HLA typing was unavailable for some donors at each locus, so association tests used only the typed subset. Approximately 16 rarely observed V segments, including chromosome 9 orphons, were excluded from the earlier analysis of about 600 of the donors because counts were too low. In vitro tests confirmed that three of the cytomegalovirus-associated TCR beta chains recognize cytomegalovirus antigens. A total of fewer than 200 TCR beta chains were listed by the study as associated with cytomegalovirus. The authors suggested that the approach could potentially be extended to other disease states and immunological phenotypes. Immune exposure information for the cohort was limited to CMV serostatus. A cluster of highly shared sequence variants was judged likely to be a technical artifact of the sequencing pipeline. In an earlier analysis of some 540 of the donors, most TCR beta V segments appeared in productive rearrangements about 90% or about 30% of the time, broadly matching IMGT annotations. In this cohort, only TCR beta chains were sequenced, and detectable features were limited by the absence of alpha or paired-chain data. Because the 87-base-pair reads could not distinguish some IMGT-functional V segments, including TRBV6-2 and TRBV6-3, those segments were excluded. In a later analysis, HLA-associated TCR beta chains were found to be more clonally expanded and to have lower generation probabilities than equally common non-associated chains.

The cohort comprised several hundred healthy bone marrow donors. At the time of sampling, every cohort member was nominally healthy, though immune exposures that went unrecorded were likely present. The donor tested CMV seronegative, placing the donor among the 300 to 400 seronegative members of the cohort. Each donor provided a peripheral blood sample, and peripheral blood mononuclear cells were used for TCR beta sequencing. The Qiagen DNeasy Blood Extraction Kit was used to extract genomic DNA from the blood cell samples. Libraries were made using the immunoSEQ multiplex PCR assay. For the multiplex PCR, a mixture combining 60 forward primers for TCR Vbeta segments and 13 reverse primers for TCR Jbeta segments was used. Amplification of the CDR3 region of rearranged TCR beta genes was performed with a multiplex PCR assay on genomic DNA. The amplified TCR beta libraries were sequenced on the Illumina HiSeq System as 87-base-pair reads. Turning to the authors' computational methods: Across the 500 to 750 repertoires, a later analysis counted approximately 83 million unique TCR beta chains, approximately 12 million of which were shared by at least two donors. A nearest-neighbor algorithm error-corrected the raw reads and collapsed the reads into unique sequences, merging closely related sequences to remove PCR and sequencing errors. To assign V, D and J gene segments, CDR3 sequences were aligned to IMGT reference sequences. For a sequence to be retained, a match of at least six nucleotides to both a V gene segment and a J gene segment was required. A rearrangement was called productive if the CDR3 had no stop codons and remained in frame with V and J, and every other rearrangement was called non-productive. Following IMGT convention, CDR3 was defined as the stretch from the second conserved V-encoded cysteine to the conserved J-encoded phenylalanine. The earlier analysis of some 540 of the donors excluded any sequence lacking an unambiguous match to a single V gene segment. In an earlier analysis of 587 of the donors, V segments were called functional above 56.7% productive rearrangements and were called segregating when the between-donor standard deviation exceeded 5%. A statistical classification framework was built to diagnose cytomegalovirus status from the catalog of TCR beta chain sequences. V and J gene assignment, in a later analysis, came from comparing TCR nucleotide sequences with IMGT/GENE-DB human TR gene sequences. Using the TCRdist pipeline, a later analysis assigned CDR3 sequences along with most-parsimonious VDJ recombination scenarios. In a later analysis, each TCR beta chain was defined by its CDR3 amino acid sequence together with its V-gene family, and reads without a unique V-gene family were excluded. In a later analysis, around 650 highly shared, low-generation-probability nucleotide sequences were removed to address suspected cross-contamination and a sequencing artifact. A later analysis calculated a clonal expansion index for each public chain from normalized within-repertoire ranks of inferred template counts. In a later analysis, generation probabilities were computed using a VDJ recombination model fitted to out-of-frame rearrangements, and the results were checked against IGoR. A later analysis scored TCR-TCR, TCR-HLA and TCR-CMV co-occurrence with hypergeometric tests, applying a repertoire-size bias correction to TCR pairs. A later analysis estimated false discovery rates by permuting HLA or CMV assignments 20 times. In a later analysis, co-occurring TCRs were grouped with DBSCAN, and TCRdist sequence similarity was added when clustering was performed within HLA-allele-positive subsets. Co-occurrence clustering excluded repertoires with fewer than 30,000 or more than 120,000 public chains, plus five with anomalous nucleotide sharing. TCRdb limited this immuneACCESS table to in-frame rearrangements with V and J called. A share of clones is missing; checked studies link under half to unresolved V genes, and the rest is unexplained. The DNA was the basis for D and trimming; V, J and clone size are from that table. Within this sample are under 200,000 clones, with approximately 73% of them counted one time only. In total, the top ten clones hold approximately 1.5% of the sample.

Comments on this clone: Its specific antigen is unknown. No much larger clone exists at a distance of one base, and base qualities are not known.

There are 13 amino acids in the CDR3, from cysteine to phenylalanine inclusive. Only the CDR3 part of the read is kept: 39 bases, read in frame from the first base. CDR1 SEHNR and CDR2 FQNEAQ were looked up in the germline V gene (reference sequence). Relative to germline, V is 2 bases shorter and J is 3 bases shorter, with 7 bases between their ends. Sequencing used PBMCs. This receptor chain uses TRBV7-9 and TRBJ1-1; TRBD1 is a weak D gene call, 5 bases matching. This TCR came from a man aged 50 to 60 in good health and CMV-seronegative. The sequenced DNA: TGTGCCAGCAGCTTACAGGGTCACACTGAAGCTTTCTTT. The translation is CASSLQGHTEAFF.